These 10 T cell receptor beta chains originate from one sample sequenced in a study of monozygotic twins with cystic fibrosis. The method was immunoSEQ multiplex PCR; TCRdb's version includes in-frame clones alone and lacks a portion of them. This table holds approximately 36,000 clones, around nine tenths found once. The sample taken for sequencing was blood. These TCRs come from a boy younger than 10 with cystic fibrosis.

V is TRBV7-8 and J is TRBJ1-4; D is ambiguous. The CDR3 covers 15 residues. The germline CDR1 and CDR2 sequences are SGHVS and FQNEAQ. Trimming removed 3 bases from V and 0 bases from J, with 8 bases in between. This CDR3 is CASSFHDATNEKLFF. The CDR3 nucleotides are TGTGCCAGCAGCTTTCACGACGCAACTAATGAAAAACTGTTTTTT.

V and J are TRBV7-9 and TRBJ2-2; TRBD1 is a possible D gene (5 bases). V was cut by 3 bases and J by 4 bases, with 6 bases left in between. The CDR3 sequence is 13 residues long. CDR1 is SEHNR and CDR2 is FQNEAQ in the germline V gene (reference sequence). The CDR3 here is CASSFRVTGELFF. The CDR3 nucleotides read TGTGCCAGCAGCTTCAGGGTCACCGGGGAGCTGTTTTTT.

The rearrangement joins TRBV5-1 to TRBJ2-3; 12 nucleotides line up with TRBD2. The CDR3 runs 16 residues. The V segment lost 2 bases and the J segment 1 base; nucleotides outside the gene matches: 2. Looked up from germline, CDR1 is SGHRS and CDR2 is YFSETQ. CDR3 sequence (DNA): TGCGCCAGCAGCTTTCGGACTAGCGGGGGCACAGATACGCAGTATTTT. As protein: CASSFRTSGGTDTQYF.

The count of this clone is one. The chain links TRBV9 to TRBJ1-5; D is unclear. The CDR3 sequence is 13 residues long. Germline CDR1 is SGDLS and CDR2 is YYNGEE. Trimming took off 0 bases at V and 3 bases at J, with 4 bases between the two ends. CDR3 in DNA: TGTGCCAGCAGCGTAGGGGACAATCAGCCCCAGCATTTT. Protein product: CASSVGDNQPQHF.

This clone occurred once. The chain carries TRBV6-1 and TRBJ1-2; D gene uncertain. The CDR3 totals 15 residues. Trimming took 4 bases from V and 0 from J, leaving 12 bases between them. The V gene's germline CDR1 is MNHNS and CDR2 SASEGT. This CDR3 reads CASSAVGRSNYGYTF. CDR3 sequence (DNA): TGTGCCAGCAGTGCCGTCGGGAGATCTAACTATGGCTACACCTTC.

CDR3 DNA sequence: TGTGCCAGCAGTTCCATAGCCCCACAGGTCCATAATTCACCCCTCCACTTT. This codes for CASSSIAPQVHNSPLHF. V is TRBV27 and J is TRBJ1-6; D may be TRBD1 (5 bases). CDR1 and CDR2 from the germline V gene are MNHEY and SMNVEV (reference sequence). The CDR3 has 17 amino acids. The V end was cut by 4 bases, the J end by 5 bases, with 18 bases between.

The chain links TRBV7-6 to TRBJ1-6, with 10 bases identical to TRBD1. Germline-derived CDR1 and CDR2 are SGHVS and FNYEAQ. The CDR3 extends over 17 amino acids. V lost 5 bases to trimming and J lost 8 bases; unmatched junction nucleotides: 12. CDR3 DNA: TGTGCCAGCAGCCCTGGGCCGCCGGGACAGGGGCATTCACCCCTCCACTTT. Amino acids: CASSPGPPGQGHSPLHF. The variable domain in full, completed from reference TRBV7-6 and TRBJ1-6, reads GAGVSQSPRYKVTKRGQDVALRCDPISGHVSLYWYRQALGQGPEFLTYFNYEAQQDKSGLPNDRFSAERPEGSISTLTIQRTEQRDSAMYRCASSPGPPGQGHSPLHFGNGTRLTVT.

V usage is TRBV5-1 and J usage is TRBJ1-1, with TRBD1 as a possible D gene (6 bases). Trimming left V 4 bases short and J 5 bases short, with 9 bases between. This CDR3 comprises 12 residues. The germline V gene encodes CDR1 SGHRS and CDR2 YFSETQ. The CDR3 nucleotides are TGCGCCAGCAGCCCAGGGGAAACTGAAGCTTTCTTT. Its translation: CASSPGETEAFF.

V gene TRBV4-1 combines with J gene TRBJ2-7; either TRBD1 or TRBD2 may fit D (6 bases each). Trimming stripped 0 bases from V and 5 bases from J, with 17 bases between. The CDR3 consists of 16 residues. The germline V gene encodes CDR1 MGHRA and CDR2 YSYEKL. The CDR3 sequence is CASSQDGAGGRNEQYF. Written as DNA, the CDR3 is TGCGCCAGCAGCCAAGATGGGGCCGGGGGCAGGAACGAGCAGTACTTC.

This clone was detected once. V and J are TRBV6-1 and TRBJ1-4; no definite D call. Germline CDR1 and CDR2: MNHNS and SASEGT. The V end lost 9 bases, the J end lost 0 bases, and 11 bases lay between the germline ends. The CDR3 contains 14 residues. CDR3 sequence (DNA): TGTGCCAGGAAAACAGAGGCAACTAATGAAAAACTGTTTTTT. It translates to CARKTEATNEKLFF.